The 16 T cell receptor beta chains presented below share a single source sample, sequenced in a study of cytomegalovirus exposure and HLA in healthy donors. The repertoire was sequenced with immunoSEQ multiplex PCR; TCRdb's copy has only in-frame clones and lacks some. The sample includes tens of thousands of clones, over 85% of them seen just once. Sequencing input: PBMCs. The receptor set was obtained from a woman younger than 30 in good health and CMV-seropositive.

The chain is built from TRBV6-5 and TRBJ1-5; weak D call: TRBD1 (6 bases). V gave up 2 bases and J gave up 7 bases, with 12 bases separating them. This CDR3 comprises 14 residues. Germline values: CDR1 MNHEY, CDR2 SVGAGI. CDR3 in DNA: TGTGCCAGCAGTTACATGGGACATCTCCAGCCCCAGCATTTT. This gives the protein CASSYMGHLQPQHF.

V usage is TRBV28 and J usage is TRBJ1-2, with D maybe TRBD1 (6 bases). Germline CDR1 reads MDHEN; CDR2 reads SYDVKM. Trimming shortened V by 1 base and J by 4 bases, and 16 bases separated the two germline ends. This CDR3 contains 16 residues. The CDR3 loop is CASSLYENTGTYGYTF. The CDR3 region has the DNA TGTGCCAGCAGTTTATACGAAAACACAGGGACCTATGGCTACACCTTC.

The chain is built from TRBV6-4 and TRBJ2-1; TRBD2 matches at 10 bases. This CDR3 is 16 amino acids long. The trim removed 2 bases at V and 5 bases at J, leaving 6 bases unmatched. CDR1 and CDR2 from the germline V gene are MRHNA and SNTAGT. This CDR3 is CASSDDYSGGHNEQFF. CDR3 nucleotide sequence: TGTGCCAGCAGTGACGATTATAGCGGGGGGCACAATGAGCAGTTCTTC.

The V call is TRBV2, the J call TRBJ2-5, with D perhaps TRBD2 (6 bases). The V and J ends lost 3 bases and 7 bases respectively, with 15 bases between them. Germline values: CDR1 SNHLY, CDR2 FYNNEI. This CDR3 region has 14 residues. CDR3 DNA: TGTGCCAGCAGTGACGGGGGTTCTCTTGGGACCCAGTACTTC. Its translation is CASSDGGSLGTQYF.

With respect to this clone: At one end the junction does not follow the germline gene, possibly because of a read error. This chain uses TRBV6-6 with TRBJ2-7, with a tentative D call TRBD2 (6 bases). CDR1 is MNHNY and CDR2 is SVGAGI in the germline V gene (reference sequence). There are 11 residues in the CDR3. The CDR3 DNA sequence: TGTGCCAGCAGTTCCGGAGGGGTCAGGTTCTTC. Protein sequence: CASSSGGVRFF.

This clone appeared once. V is TRBV28 and J is TRBJ2-1, with 7 bases fitting TRBD2. Losses at the gene ends were 6 bases for V and 6 bases for J; bases not matched to a gene: 17. In germline, CDR1 is MDHEN, CDR2 SYDVKM. This CDR3 has 17 amino acids. In DNA form, the CDR3 reads TGTGCCAGCAGCCCCACTAGGGAGGGAGGGGATTCCAATGAGCAGTTCTTC. Encoded protein: CASSPTREGGDSNEQFF.

This clone was observed a handful of times. The genes are TRBV6-1 and TRBJ2-7; 8 positions agree with TRBD1. The J segment lost 2 bases and the V segment lost 0 bases, leaving 3 bases of the junction unmatched. The CDR3 sequence is 15 residues long. Germline CDR1 reads MNHNS; CDR2 reads SASEGT. CDR3 in DNA: TGTGCCAGCAGTGAAGCGAAGGACAGGGCCTACGAGCAGTACTTC. Residues: CASSEAKDRAYEQYF.

V is TRBV28 and J is TRBJ2-5; weak D call: TRBD1 (5 bases). From germline, CDR1 is MDHEN and CDR2 SYDVKM. The V and J ends lost 6 bases and 4 bases respectively, with 15 bases between them. The CDR3 is made up of 14 amino acids. CDR3 region: CASRGPGRAETQYF. Here the CDR3 DNA reads TGTGCCAGCAGGGGGCCAGGGCGTGCAGAGACCCAGTACTTC.

The V and J genes are TRBV30 and TRBJ2-3, with 9 bases identical to TRBD2. CDR3 length: 19 residues. Germline V lookup: CDR1 GTSNPN, CDR2 SVGIG (reference sequence). V shed 1 base, J shed 0 bases, and the junction held 14 bases outside the gene matches. This CDR3 is CAWSGVSGGDLPSTDTQYF. In DNA, the CDR3 is TGTGCCTGGAGTGGGGTTAGCGGGGGCGACCTTCCTAGCACAGATACGCAGTATTTT. Supplemented by reference TRBV30 and TRBJ2-3, the full variable domain reads SQTIHQWPATLVQPVGSPLSLECTVEGTSNPNLYWYRQAAGRGLQLLFYSVGIGQISSEVPQNLSASRPQDRQFILSSKKLLLSDSGFYLCAWSGVSGGDLPSTDTQYFGPGTRLTVL.

This clone was detected only once. The chain carries TRBV6-5 and TRBJ1-2, with D possibly being TRBD1 (6 bases). This CDR3 has 15 amino acids. The V gene lost 0 bases and the J gene lost 4 bases, with 12 bases spanning the gap. Germline V CDR1 and CDR2: MNHEY, SVGAGI. DNA for the CDR3: TGTGCCAGCAGTTACTCGTGGCAGGGGAGCTATGGCTACACCTTC. It yields the protein CASSYSWQGSYGYTF.

This clone was recorded once. The chain uses TRBV30 and TRBJ1-1, with D possibly matching TRBD1 (6 bases). Germline V gene lookup returns CDR1 GTSNPN and CDR2 SVGIG (reference sequence). The CDR3 loop spans 14 amino acids. Trimming shortened V by 4 bases and J by 0 bases, and 12 bases separated the two germline ends. This CDR3 reads CAWKVGQLNTEAFF. The CDR3 DNA reads TGTGCCTGGAAGGTAGGACAGTTGAACACTGAAGCTTTCTTT. Full variable domain (rest looked up from reference TRBV30 and TRBJ1-1): SQTIHQWPATLVQPVGSPLSLECTVEGTSNPNLYWYRQAAGRGLQLLFYSVGIGQISSEVPQNLSASRPQDRQFILSSKKLLLSDSGFYLCAWKVGQLNTEAFFGQGTRLTVV.

V usage is TRBV6-6 and J usage is TRBJ2-7; D ambiguous. The V and J ends lost 2 bases and 2 bases respectively, with 7 bases between them. Per germline, CDR1 MNHNY and CDR2 SVGAGI (reference sequence). CDR3 length: 13 amino acids. Here the CDR3 reads CASSYVGPYEQYF. The CDR3 DNA follows: TGTGCCAGCAGTTACGTGGGCCCCTACGAGCAGTACTTC.

The rearrangement links TRBV6-6 to TRBJ2-7, with TRBD1 matching over 11 bases. The CDR3 sequence is 15 residues long. With V trimmed by 6 bases and J by 4 bases, 8 bases remained unmatched. CDR1 is MNHNY, CDR2 SVGAGI, per germline (reference sequence). CDR3 coding DNA: TGTGCCAGCAGCCCCGGACAGGGGGCGCGATACGAGCAGTACTTC. Encoded protein: CASSPGQGARYEQYF.

The chain uses TRBV2 and TRBJ1-5, with a possible D match to TRBD1 (6 bases). Germline lookup yields CDR1 SNHLY and CDR2 FYNNEI. V was trimmed by 6 bases and J by 7 bases, leaving 16 bases between them. CDR3 length equals 14 residues. CDR3 nucleotides: TGTGCCAGCAGAGACAGGACCTTACAACAGCCCCAGCATTTT. It yields the protein CASRDRTLQQPQHF.

This chain uses TRBV25-1 with TRBJ1-2, with D unclear. Trimming shortened V by 4 bases and J by 2 bases, and 8 bases separated the two germline ends. The CDR3 is 13 amino acids. Per the germline V gene, CDR1 is MGHDK and CDR2 is SYGVNS. CDR3 DNA: TGTGCCAGCAGTGTGTCGGGGAACTATGGCTACACCTTC. Translated: CASSVSGNYGYTF.

The chain uses TRBV27 and TRBJ2-7, with 13 bases matching TRBD2. Germline CDR1 reads MNHEY; CDR2 reads SMNVEV (reference sequence). With 5 bases clipped from V and 4 bases from J, the junction kept 5 bases outside the gene matches. This CDR3 comprises 15 residues. DNA for the CDR3: TGTGCCAGCAGTCAACTAGCGGGGGGGAGGTACGAGCAGTACTTC. It yields the protein CASSQLAGGRYEQYF.